This T cell receptor beta chain was identified during a study of T cells in localized non-small cell lung cancer. Broader study findings: Adjacent lung held a median roughly 50 of the top 100 tumor clones.

This clone was picked up a small number of times. The antigen remains undetermined. Libraries were prepared by immunoSEQ multiplex PCR; TCRdb keeps only in-frame clonotypes and omits some of them. Seen here are under 35,000 clones, around 93% observed once, and the top ten hold roughly 27%. CDR1 and CDR2 (germline): GTSNPN, SVGIG (reference sequence). CDR3 length equals 13 residues. The V segment lost 2 bases and the J segment 5 bases; nucleotides outside the gene matches: 5. This chain joins TRBV30 and TRBJ1-1; 7 bases map to TRBD1. The origin of this receptor is a female donor of 60 years or more with stage I lung adenocarcinoma. Sequencing used peripheral blood, obtained before any cancer treatment. The CDR3 sequence: CAWSRQGRTEAFF. CDR3 DNA: TGTGCCTGGAGTAGACAGGGTCGGACTGAAGCTTTCTTT. The whole variable domain, remainder taken from reference TRBV30 and TRBJ1-1, is SQTIHQWPATLVQPVGSPLSLECTVEGTSNPNLYWYRQAAGRGLQLLFYSVGIGQISSEVPQNLSASRPQDRQFILSSKKLLLSDSGFYLCAWSRQGRTEAFFGQGTRLTVV.